This T cell receptor (beta chain) was identified during a study of blood T cell repertoires in COVID-19. Cohort 3 recovered donors had two negative PCRs, clearance, or symptom resolution. TCRdb keeps only in-frame clones here, not all; method: immunoSEQ multiplex PCR. The table lists about half a million clones, 75% to 90% of them singletons. Sequenced input: PBMCs or T cells enriched from blood (not recorded which). The origin of this receptor is a woman aged 55-69 years who had recovered from COVID-19.

As DNA, the CDR3 is TGTGCCAGCAGCTTGGGACAGGCTAATTCACCCCTCCACTTT. Its protein is CASSLGQANSPLHF. The chain has TRBV13 and TRBJ1-6, with 8 bases aligning to TRBD1. CDR1 is PRHDT, CDR2 FYEKMQ, per germline (reference sequence). This CDR3 contains 14 residues. The V and J ends lost 3 bases and 6 bases, in that order; junction bases with no gene match: 1.